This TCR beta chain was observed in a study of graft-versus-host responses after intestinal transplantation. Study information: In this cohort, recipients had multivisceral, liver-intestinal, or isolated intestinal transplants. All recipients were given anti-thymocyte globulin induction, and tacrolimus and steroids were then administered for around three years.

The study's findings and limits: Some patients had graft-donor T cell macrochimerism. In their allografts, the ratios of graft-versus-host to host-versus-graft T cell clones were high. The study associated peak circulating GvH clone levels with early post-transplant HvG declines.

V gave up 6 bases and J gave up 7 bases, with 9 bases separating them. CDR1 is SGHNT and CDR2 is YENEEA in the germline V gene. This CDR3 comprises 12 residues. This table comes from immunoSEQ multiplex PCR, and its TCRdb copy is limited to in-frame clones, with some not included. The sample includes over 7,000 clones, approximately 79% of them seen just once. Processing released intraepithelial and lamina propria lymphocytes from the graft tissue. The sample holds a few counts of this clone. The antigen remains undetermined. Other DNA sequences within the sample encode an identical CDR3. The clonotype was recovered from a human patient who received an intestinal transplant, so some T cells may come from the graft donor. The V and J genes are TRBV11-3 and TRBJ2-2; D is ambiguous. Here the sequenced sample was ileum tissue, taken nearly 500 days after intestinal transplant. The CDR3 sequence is CASSLSSGELFF. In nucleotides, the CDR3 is TGTGCCAGCAGTCTATCGAGCGGGGAGCTGTTTTTT.